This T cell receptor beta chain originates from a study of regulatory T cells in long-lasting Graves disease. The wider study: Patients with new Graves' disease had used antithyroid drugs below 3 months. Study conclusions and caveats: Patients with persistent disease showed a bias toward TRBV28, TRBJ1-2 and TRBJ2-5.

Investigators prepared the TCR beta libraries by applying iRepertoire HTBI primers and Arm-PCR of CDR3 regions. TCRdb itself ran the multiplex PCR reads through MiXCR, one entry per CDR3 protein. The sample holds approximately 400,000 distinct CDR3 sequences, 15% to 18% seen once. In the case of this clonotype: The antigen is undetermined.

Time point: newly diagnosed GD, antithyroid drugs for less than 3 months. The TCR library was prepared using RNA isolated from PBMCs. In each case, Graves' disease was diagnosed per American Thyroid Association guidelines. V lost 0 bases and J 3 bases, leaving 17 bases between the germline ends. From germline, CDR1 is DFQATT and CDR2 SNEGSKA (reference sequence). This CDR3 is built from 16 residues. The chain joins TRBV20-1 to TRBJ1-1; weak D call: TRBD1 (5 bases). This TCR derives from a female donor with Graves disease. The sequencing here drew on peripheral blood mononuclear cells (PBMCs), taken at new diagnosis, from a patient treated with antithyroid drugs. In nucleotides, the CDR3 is TGCAGTGCTAGAGAGGTTCGGGGGGGGGGGGACACTGAAGCTTTCTTT. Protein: CSAREVRGGGDTEAFF.